These 4 T cell receptor beta chains came from one sample sequenced in a study of blood T cell repertoires in COVID-19. Libraries were prepared by immunoSEQ multiplex PCR; TCRdb keeps only in-frame clonotypes and omits some of them. In the table there are about 310,000 clones, nearly 90% of which are singletons. The specimen sequenced was PBMCs or T cells enriched from blood (not recorded which). The receptors derive from a woman aged 18-35 years with acute COVID-19.

The chain recombines TRBV7-2 with TRBJ1-3, with 7 bases lining up with TRBD1. The CDR3 extends over 16 amino acids. Germline values: CDR1 SGHTA, CDR2 FQGNSA. The trim removed 5 bases at V and 0 bases at J, leaving 7 bases unmatched. This chain's CDR3 is CASSRDSQGSGNTIYF. CDR3 in DNA: TGTGCCAGCAGCCGGGACAGCCAAGGCTCTGGAAACACCATATATTTT.

A single count supports this clone. This chain joins TRBV5-1 and TRBJ2-2, with a possible D match to TRBD2 (5 bases). V was pared by 5 bases and J by 2 bases, with 13 bases between. This CDR3 is built from 15 residues. Germline V gene data show CDR1 as SGHRS and CDR2 as YFSETQ. CDR3 sequence reads: CASRPGLLNTGELFF. The CDR3 region has the DNA TGCGCCAGCAGACCCGGACTTCTCAACACCGGGGAGCTGTTTTTT.

In DNA, the CDR3 is TGTGCCAGCAGCTTAGAGGACAGGTCGGACGAGCAGTACTTC. Translation: CASSLEDRSDEQYF. The chain carries TRBV7-8 and TRBJ2-7, with TRBD1 identical over 7 bases. Per the germline V gene, CDR1 is SGHVS and CDR2 is FQNEAQ. Trimming removed 1 base from V and 5 bases from J; junction bases left unmatched: 5. This CDR3 has 14 residues. Combining the CDR3 with reference TRBV7-8 and TRBJ2-7 gives the whole variable domain GAGVSQSPRYKVAKRGQDVALRCDPISGHVSLFWYQQALGQGPEFLTYFQNEAQLDKSGLPSDRFFAERPEGSVSTLKIQRTQQEDSAVYLCASSLEDRSDEQYFGPGTRLTVT.

The gene calls are TRBV27 and TRBJ1-6; tentative D call: TRBD1 (6 bases). Trimming removed 2 bases at V and 4 bases at J, with 12 bases between. This CDR3 is 16 amino acids long. Per germline, CDR1 MNHEY and CDR2 SMNVEV (reference sequence). CDR3 region: CASSLRQGTYNSPLHF. CDR3 in DNA: TGTGCCAGCAGTTTAAGGCAGGGGACATATAATTCACCCCTCCACTTT.